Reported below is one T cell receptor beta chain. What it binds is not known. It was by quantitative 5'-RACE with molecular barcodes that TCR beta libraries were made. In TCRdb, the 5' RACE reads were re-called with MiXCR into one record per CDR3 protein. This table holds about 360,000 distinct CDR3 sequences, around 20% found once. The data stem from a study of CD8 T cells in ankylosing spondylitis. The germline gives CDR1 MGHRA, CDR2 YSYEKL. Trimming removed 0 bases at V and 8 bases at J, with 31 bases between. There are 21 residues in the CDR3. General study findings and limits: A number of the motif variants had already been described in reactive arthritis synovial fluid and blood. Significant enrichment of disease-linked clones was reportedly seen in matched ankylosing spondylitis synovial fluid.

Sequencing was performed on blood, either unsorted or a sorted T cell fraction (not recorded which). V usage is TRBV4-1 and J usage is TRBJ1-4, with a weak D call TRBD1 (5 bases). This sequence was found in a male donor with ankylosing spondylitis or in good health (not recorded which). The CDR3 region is CASSQDHQTTSWQGGEEKLFF. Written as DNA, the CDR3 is TGCGCCAGCAGCCAAGACCACCAAACGACATCGTGGCAGGGAGGGGAAGAAAAACTGTTTTTT.